The rows below give T cell receptor beta chains drawn from one sample of a study of siplizumab effects on memory and regulatory T cells. Using immunoSEQ multiplex PCR, the repertoire was profiled, and TCRdb retains in-frame clones only, with some absent. The data show under 100,000 clones, roughly 89% seen once. Sequenced input: Tregs sorted from blood. The source is a human donor in good health. CDR3s include the opening cysteine and the closing phenylalanine or tryptophan. D genes are given only for firm matches. Some rows have no size entry. The others give once, few or many, or a class for an expanded clone.

J gene,V gene,D gene,clone size,CDR3 DNA,CDR3 protein
TRBJ1-6,TRBV20-1,TRBD1,NA,TGCAGTGCGACAGGGAATTCACCCCTCCACTTT,CSATGNSPLHF
TRBJ2-7,TRBV7-9,TRBD1,NA,TGTGCCAGCAGCGGGACAGGGGGGTGGAGGCAGTACTTC,CASSGTGGWRQYF
TRBJ1-6,TRBV7-2,NA,NA,TGTGCCAGCACCGTCTTGGGTAGCTCCTATAATTCACCCCTCCACTTT,CASTVLGSSYNSPLHF
TRBJ2-4,TRBV10-1,NA,NA,TGCGCCAGCATCCCGAAGGAGACGTTAAACATTCAGTACTTC,CASIPKETLNIQYF
TRBJ2-3,TRBV7-9,TRBD2,NA,TGTGCCAGCAGCTTATCTTGGACTAGCGCGTATACGCAGTATTTT,CASSLSWTSAYTQYF
TRBJ1-5,TRBV6-1,NA,NA,TGTGCCAGCAGTGAACAAGGGCAGCCCCAGCATTTT,CASSEQGQPQHF
TRBJ1-5,TRBV4-1,TRBD1,NA,TGCGCCAGCAGCCAAGATGCAGGGGGCTCTGGTCAGCCCCAGCATTTT,CASSQDAGGSGQPQHF
TRBJ2-3,TRBV5-1,TRBD2,NA,TGCGCCAGCAGCTTGGGAGGACTAGCGGGGGTAGCAGATACGCAGTATTTT,CASSLGGLAGVADTQYF
TRBJ1-4,TRBV7-2,NA,NA,TGTGCCAGCAGCCCCCCGACAGCAACTAATGAAAAACTGTTTTTT,CASSPPTATNEKLFF
TRBJ2-7,TRBV5-1,NA,few,TGCGCCAGCAGCCCCGGGGGGCGGAACTCCTACGAGCAGTACTTC,CASSPGGRNSYEQYF
TRBJ2-1,TRBV7-3,NA,NA,TGTGCCAGCAGCTCCCCTGAAGGCAATGAGCAGTTCTTC,CASSSPEGNEQFF
TRBJ1-3,TRBV6-5,NA,once,TGTGCCAGCGGGGGTGGAAACACCATATATTTT,CASGGGNTIYF
TRBJ1-2,TRBV30,TRBD1,few,TGTGCCTGGAGCGGACAGGGGGGAAACTATGGCTACACCTTC,CAWSGQGGNYGYTF
TRBJ2-7,TRBV21-1,NA,NA,TGTGCCAGCAGCAAAGTGACAGGGGGCTGGGGCGAGCAGTACTTC,CASSKVTGGWGEQYF
TRBJ1-3,TRBV6-5,NA,few,TGTGCCAGCAGTTCTAAATATCGGAACACCATATATTTT,CASSSKYRNTIYF
TRBJ1-6,TRBV6-4,NA,once,TGTGCCAGCAGAGGGGAAAACTCTTCACCCCTCCACTTT,CASRGENSSPLHF
TRBJ2-7,TRBV5-1,NA,NA,TGCGCCAGCAGGAGTATGACAGAGTCCTACGAGCAGTACTTC,CASRSMTESYEQYF
TRBJ1-4,TRBV13,TRBD1,NA,TGTGCCAGCAGGAGGGGGCGGACAGTCAATGAAAAACTGTTTTTT,CASRRGRTVNEKLFF
TRBJ1-2,TRBV5-4,NA,NA,TGTGCCAGCAGCTTGGAAAACAGGGAGTACTATGGCTACACCTTC,CASSLENREYYGYTF
TRBJ2-7,TRBV5-6,NA,NA,TGTGCCAGCAGCTTGGGGAGAGCCTACGAGCAGTACTTC,CASSLGRAYEQYF
TRBJ2-2,TRBV11-2,NA,NA,TGTGCCAGCAGCTTAACGTGGGCGGGGCTGTTTTTT,CASSLTWAGLFF
TRBJ1-6,TRBV5-5,TRBD1,once,TGTGCCAGCAGCTTGGCCAGGGACAGCCTGAATTCACCCCTCCACTTT,CASSLARDSLNSPLHF
TRBJ1-2,TRBV5-5,TRBD1,NA,TGTGCCAGCAGCTTTCGAGACAGGGGCTATGGCTACACCTTC,CASSFRDRGYGYTF
TRBJ1-5,TRBV6-5,NA,NA,TGTGCCAGCAGTTACTCACGGGGGGGTCAGCCCCAGCATTTT,CASSYSRGGQPQHF
TRBJ2-3,TRBV19,TRBD1,NA,TGTGCCAGTAGTATAGACCGGACAGGGGGGACAGATACGCAGTATTTT,CASSIDRTGGTDTQYF
TRBJ1-1,TRBV5-1,NA,NA,TGCGCCAGCAGCTTGGCCGGGAGGGGCGTGAACACTGAAGCTTTCTTT,CASSLAGRGVNTEAFF
TRBJ2-3,TRBV2,TRBD1,NA,TGTGCCAGCAGCCGACAGGGGGCAATGGATACGCAGTATTTT,CASSRQGAMDTQYF
TRBJ2-3,TRBV7-9,NA,NA,TGTGCCAGCAGCTTGGGGTTGGGCACAGATACGCAGTATTTT,CASSLGLGTDTQYF
TRBJ2-7,TRBV4-2,TRBD2,NA,TGTGCCAGCAGCCAAGATGAGATCGGGGGGTCCTACGAGCAGTACTTC,CASSQDEIGGSYEQYF
TRBJ2-1,TRBV2,TRBD2,NA,TGTGCCAGCGGGCGGGGGGCTCACAATGAGCAGTTCTTC,CASGRGAHNEQFF
TRBJ2-7,TRBV19,TRBD2,NA,TGTGCCAGTAGTATAGGACTAGCGGGGGGATTCTACGAGCAGTACTTC,CASSIGLAGGFYEQYF
TRBJ1-5,TRBV19,NA,few,TGTGCCAGTATCCGTAGTATACAGGGCGGTCAGCCCCAGCATTTT,CASIRSIQGGQPQHF
TRBJ1-5,TRBV30,NA,few,TGTGCCTGGGCCTTCGGATATAGCAATCAGCCCCAGCATTTT,CAWAFGYSNQPQHF
TRBJ2-3,TRBV5-6,NA,NA,TGTGCCAGCAGCTTGGCGGGGGTGCGGGATACGCAGTATTTT,CASSLAGVRDTQYF
TRBJ2-2,TRBV2,NA,NA,TGTGCCAGCAGCCCGACCGGGAGGGAGCTGTTTTTT,CASSPTGRELFF
TRBJ1-1,TRBV19,NA,once,TGTGCCAGTAGTATAGGCGCAGGGCGTTGGAACACTGAAGCTTTCTTT,CASSIGAGRWNTEAFF
TRBJ2-7,TRBV6-5,TRBD2,once,TGTGCCAGCAGCTCGGGGGGGACCTACGAGCAGTACTTC,CASSSGGTYEQYF
TRBJ2-2,TRBV11-2,NA,NA,TGTGCCGGCAGCTTATCCGGGGGCATATCCGGGGAGCTGTTTTTT,CAGSLSGGISGELFF
TRBJ1-2,TRBV6-5,NA,once,TGTGCCAGCAGTTACTCGAACTGGCCGGGCTACACCTTC,CASSYSNWPGYTF
TRBJ1-1,TRBV4-3,NA,NA,TGCGCCAGCAGCCAAGGGCCGAACACTGAAGCTTTCTTT,CASSQGPNTEAFF
TRBJ2-1,TRBV11-2,TRBD2,NA,TGTGCCAGCAGCTTAGACGGACTAGCGGGGGGCCGAAGCTCCTACAATGAGCAGTTCTTC,CASSLDGLAGGRSSYNEQFF
TRBJ1-6,TRBV5-1,NA,few,TGCGCCAGCAGCTCCCACCACCGCAATAATTCACCCCTCCACTTT,CASSSHHRNNSPLHF
TRBJ2-1,TRBV18,NA,NA,TGTGCCAGCTCACGGGGCGGGGGCTCGGGGGATGAGCAGTTCTTC,CASSRGGGSGDEQFF
TRBJ1-6,TRBV6-5,NA,NA,TGTGCCAGCAGTCGATCCAGGGAGGGAGATTCACCCCTCCACTTT,CASSRSREGDSPLHF
TRBJ1-5,TRBV18,NA,NA,TGTGCCAGCTCCCCCGGGGGGGAACAGCCCCAGCATTTT,CASSPGGEQPQHF
TRBJ2-7,TRBV6-5,TRBD1,NA,TGTGTCAGCAGCAGGGACAGCTCCTACGAGCAGTACTTC,CVSSRDSSYEQYF
TRBJ1-2,TRBV5-6,TRBD1,NA,TGTGCCAGCAGCCGGGACGGAACGACAGGGGGCTATGGCTACACCTTC,CASSRDGTTGGYGYTF
TRBJ1-1,TRBV2,NA,medium-sized,TGTGCCAGCAGAACAATAGAGGGCTTGAACACTGAAGCTTTCTTT,CASRTIEGLNTEAFF
TRBJ2-1,TRBV20-1,NA,NA,TGCAGTGCTAGGTATAACAATGAGCAGTTCTTC,CSARYNNEQFF
TRBJ2-1,TRBV28,NA,NA,TGTGCCAGCATTCGGACTCTTCCTTACAATGAGCAGTTCTTC,CASIRTLPYNEQFF
TRBJ2-5,TRBV6-1,NA,NA,TGTGCCAGCAGTGGAGGGGCCAACCAAGAGACCCAGTACTTC,CASSGGANQETQYF
TRBJ2-1,TRBV18,TRBD2,NA,TGTGCCAGCGGACCCGGGACTAGCGCATACAATGAGCAGTTCTTC,CASGPGTSAYNEQFF
TRBJ1-1,TRBV5-1,NA,NA,TGCGCCAGCAAACCTGGATATTCGGGGTCGACTGAAGCTTTCTTT,CASKPGYSGSTEAFF
TRBJ1-6,TRBV27,NA,NA,TGTGCCAGCAGTTCACACGACCAAGCGACAGGTTATAATTCACCCCTCCACTTT,CASSSHDQATGYNSPLHF
TRBJ2-5,TRBV7-6,TRBD2,NA,TGTGCCAGCAGTAGGACTAGCGGGGTGACCCAGTACTTC,CASSRTSGVTQYF